The 14 T cell receptor beta chains in this list originate from one sample, sequenced in a study of blood T cell repertoires in COVID-19. Some clones are missing from TCRdb's copy, which holds only in-frame ones; the method was immunoSEQ multiplex PCR. The sample yields 85,000 to 120,000 clones, 60% to 80% seen once. What was sequenced was peripheral blood. These receptors all stem from a man aged 55 to 70 with active or convalescent COVID-19.

The J gene is TRBJ2-2, the V gene TRBV24-1; no clear D gene. V was clipped by 6 bases and J by 6 bases, with 13 bases between them. From germline, CDR1 is KGHDR and CDR2 SFDVKD. This CDR3 is 14 amino acids long. The CDR3 DNA reads as TGTGCCACCAGTTCGGTGCGCCAGGCCGGGGAGCTGTTTTTT. This translates into CATSSVRQAGELFF.

V gene TRBV3-1 (or the pseudogene TRBV3-2) combines with J gene TRBJ2-2, with D possibly being TRBD2 (6 bases). The germline gives CDR1 LGHDT, CDR2 YNNKEL (reference sequence). There are 19 residues in the CDR3. V was shortened by 3 bases and J by 5 bases, with 25 bases between the two germline ends. CDR3 region: CASSHNLGTGKGRTGELFF. In nucleotides, the CDR3 is TGTGCCAGCAGCCATAACCTAGGAACCGGGAAAGGGAGGACCGGGGAGCTGTTTTTT.

V is TRBV19 and J is TRBJ1-6; TRBD1 agrees at 9 bases. The CDR3 spans 14 residues. Germline CDR1 and CDR2: LNHDA and SQIVND (reference sequence). V shed 9 bases and J 6 bases; nucleotides not matched to a gene: 6. CDR3 nucleotide sequence: TGTGCCAGCCGGGACAGGGAGGGTAATTCACCCCTCCACTTT. This codes for CASRDREGNSPLHF. The variable domain in full, completed from reference TRBV19 and TRBJ1-6, reads DGGITQSPKYLFRKEGQNVTLSCEQNLNHDAMYWYRQDPGQGLRLIYYSQIVNDFQKGDIAEGYSVSREKKESFPLTVTSAQKNPTAFYLCASRDREGNSPLHFGNGTRLTVT.

In its sample, this clone was seen once. The rearrangement joins TRBV19 to TRBJ2-3; 9 bases fit TRBD1. This CDR3 has 14 amino acids. From germline, CDR1 is LNHDA and CDR2 SQIVND (reference sequence). Trimming at V came to 3 bases and at J to 6 bases, leaving 4 bases not matched to a gene. CDR3 in DNA: TGTGCCAGTAGTATTTGGGACAGGGAGGATACGCAGTATTTT. As protein: CASSIWDREDTQYF.

The chain has TRBV5-1 and TRBJ1-2; weak D call: TRBD1 (5 bases). Trimming took off 0 bases at V and 6 bases at J, with 15 bases between the two ends. There are 15 residues in the CDR3. Germline values: CDR1 SGHRS, CDR2 YFSETQ. CDR3 DNA: TGCGCCAGCAGCTTGGGTGACAGACGATCCAATGGCTACACCTTC. This sequence encodes CASSLGDRRSNGYTF.

This clone has only a few counts. This chain links TRBV29-1 with TRBJ2-7, with TRBD1 matching 10 bases. The CDR3 runs to 18 residues. Germline trimming cut 5 bases from V and 0 bases from J; bases unmatched to any gene: 16. Looked up from germline, CDR1 is SQVTM and CDR2 is ANQGSEA. CDR3 sequence reads: CSVPKGQGRGRHSYEQYF. The CDR3 coding sequence is TGCAGCGTTCCCAAGGGACAGGGGCGCGGGAGGCACTCCTACGAGCAGTACTTC.

This clone was detected only once. The chain links TRBV12-3 or TRBV12-4 to TRBJ1-2, with 10 bases that match TRBD1. CDR3 length: 13 amino acids. V lost 7 bases and J lost 6; bases outside the gene matches: 5. The DNA for the CDR3 is TGTGCCAGCACCTGGGGACAGGGGAATGGCTACACCTTC. Its protein product is CASTWGQGNGYTF.

The count of this clone is one. The rearrangement joins TRBV29-1 to TRBJ2-5; TRBD2 agrees at 9 bases. Germline lookup yields CDR1 SQVTM and CDR2 ANQGSEA. This CDR3 comprises 14 residues. V lost 4 bases and J lost 4; bases outside the gene matches: 7. CDR3 sequence: CSVVPSGVGETQYF. The CDR3, as DNA: TGCAGCGTTGTTCCTAGCGGGGTGGGAGAGACCCAGTACTTC.

The CDR3 sequence: CSARDRRVWTF. Written as DNA, the CDR3 is TGCAGTGCTAGAGATAGGAGGGTGTGGACCTTC. The chain recombines TRBV20-1 with TRBJ1-2; D remains unclear. Germline V gene data show CDR1 as DFQATT and CDR2 as SNEGSKA (reference sequence). The germline V and J ends were trimmed by 0 bases and 14 bases, with 13 bases remaining between them. This CDR3 region has 11 residues.

This clone turned up a few times. This chain uses TRBV12-3 or TRBV12-4 with TRBJ2-5; no firm D call. The CDR3 totals 11 residues. V lost 3 bases to trimming and J lost 5 bases, with 4 bases between them. CDR3 sequence (DNA): TGTGCCAGCAGTTTCCATGAGACCCAGTACTTC. It codes for CASSFHETQYF.

The chain couples TRBV28 to TRBJ1-1; D is unclear. Looked up from germline, CDR1 is MDHEN and CDR2 is SYDVKM. CDR3 size: 14 residues. V was cut by 2 bases and J by 6 bases, with 13 bases left in between. The CDR3 loop is CASSLAGAGAEAFF. CDR3 DNA sequence: TGTGCCAGCAGTTTAGCGGGTGCCGGGGCTGAAGCTTTCTTT.

The J gene is TRBJ2-3, the V gene TRBV5-1; 10 nucleotides align to TRBD2. The V gene end was trimmed by 3 bases and the J gene end by 2 bases; junction bases not matched to a gene: 9. CDR3 size: 17 residues. The germline V gene has CDR1 SGHRS and CDR2 YFSETQ. The CDR3 region is CASSWTSGETTTDTQYF. The CDR3 DNA is TGCGCCAGCAGCTGGACTAGCGGAGAAACTACCACAGATACGCAGTATTTT. The variable domain in full, with the rest retrieved from reference TRBV5-1 and TRBJ2-3, is KAGVTQTPRYLIKTRGQQVTLSCSPISGHRSVSWYQQTPGQGLQFLFEYFSETQRNKGNFPGRFSGRQFSNSRSEMNVSTLELGDSALYLCASSWTSGETTTDTQYFGPGTRLTVL.

The V and J genes are TRBV5-4 and TRBJ2-7, with TRBD2 matching over 10 bases. This CDR3 is 17 amino acids long. Trimming at V came to 2 bases and at J to 7 bases, leaving 15 bases not matched to a gene. Germline V gives CDR1 SGHNT, CDR2 YYREEE (reference sequence). CDR3 nucleotides: TGTGCCAGCAGCTTATCTGGGTCTAGCGGGAGAACTCAGGAGCAGTACTTC. Residues: CASSLSGSSGRTQEQYF.

The V gene is TRBV5-4, the J gene TRBJ1-2, with TRBD1 matching 8 bases. Germline assignment: CDR1 SGHNT and CDR2 YYREEE (reference sequence). This CDR3 has 17 amino acids. Trimming at V came to 4 bases and at J to 2 bases, leaving 13 bases not matched to a gene. The CDR3 loop reads CASSPGGQGASNYGYTF. CDR3 nucleotides: TGTGCCAGCAGCCCAGGTGGGCAGGGGGCCTCCAACTATGGCTACACCTTC.